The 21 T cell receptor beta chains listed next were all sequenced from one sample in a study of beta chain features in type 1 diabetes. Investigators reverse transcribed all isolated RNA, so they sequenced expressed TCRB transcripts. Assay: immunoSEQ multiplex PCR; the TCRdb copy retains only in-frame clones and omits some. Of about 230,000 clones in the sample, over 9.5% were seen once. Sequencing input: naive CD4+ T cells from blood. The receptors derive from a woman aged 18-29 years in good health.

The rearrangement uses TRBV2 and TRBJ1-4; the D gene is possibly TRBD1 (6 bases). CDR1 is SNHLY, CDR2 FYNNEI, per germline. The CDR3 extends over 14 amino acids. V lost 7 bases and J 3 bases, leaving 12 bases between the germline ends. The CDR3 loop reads CASTNRAPNEKLFF. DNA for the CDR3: TGTGCCAGCACCAACAGGGCGCCTAATGAAAAACTGTTTTTT.

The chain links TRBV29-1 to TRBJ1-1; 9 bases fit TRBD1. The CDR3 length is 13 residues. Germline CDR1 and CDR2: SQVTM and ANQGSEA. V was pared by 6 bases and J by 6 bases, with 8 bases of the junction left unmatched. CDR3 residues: CSVVGQGASEAFF. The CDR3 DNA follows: TGCAGCGTCGTGGGACAGGGAGCGTCTGAAGCTTTCTTT.

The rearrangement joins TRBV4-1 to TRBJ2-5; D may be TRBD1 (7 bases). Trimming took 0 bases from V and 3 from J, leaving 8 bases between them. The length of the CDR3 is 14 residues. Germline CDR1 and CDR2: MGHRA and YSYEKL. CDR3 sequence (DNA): TGCGCCAGCAGCCAAGACAGGGGGGAAGAGACCCAGTACTTC. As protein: CASSQDRGEETQYF.

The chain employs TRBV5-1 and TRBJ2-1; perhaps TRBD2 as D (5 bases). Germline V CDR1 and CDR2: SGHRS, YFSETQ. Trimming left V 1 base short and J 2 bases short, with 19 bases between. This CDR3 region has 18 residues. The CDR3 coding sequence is TGCGCCAGCAGCTTGTTGGGCGGGTATAGACTGACCTACAATGAGCAGTTCTTC. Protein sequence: CASSLLGGYRLTYNEQFF.

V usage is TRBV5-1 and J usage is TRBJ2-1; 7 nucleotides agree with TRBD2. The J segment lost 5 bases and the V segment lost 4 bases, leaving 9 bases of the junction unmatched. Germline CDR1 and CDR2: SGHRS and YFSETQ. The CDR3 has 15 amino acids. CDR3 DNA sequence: TGCGCCAGCAGCACGGGAGGACGACCCCACAATGAGCAGTTCTTC. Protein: CASSTGGRPHNEQFF.

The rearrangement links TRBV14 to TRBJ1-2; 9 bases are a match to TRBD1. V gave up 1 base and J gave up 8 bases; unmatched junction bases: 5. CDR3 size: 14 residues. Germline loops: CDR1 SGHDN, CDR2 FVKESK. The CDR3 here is CASSQGTGARGYTF. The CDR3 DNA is TGTGCCAGCAGCCAAGGGACAGGGGCCCGGGGCTACACCTTC.

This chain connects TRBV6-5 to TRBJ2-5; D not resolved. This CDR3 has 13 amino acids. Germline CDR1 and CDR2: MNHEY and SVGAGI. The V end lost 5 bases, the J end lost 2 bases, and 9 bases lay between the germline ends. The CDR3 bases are TGTGCCAGCAGTCTTAGATCTCAAGAGACCCAGTACTTC. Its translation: CASSLRSQETQYF.

CDR3 sequence: CARDNTGGYEQYF. As DNA, the CDR3 is TGTGCCCGAGATAACACAGGGGGCTACGAGCAGTACTTC. V is TRBV30 and J is TRBJ2-5; 8 nucleotides align to TRBD1. The J call is doubtful: the DNA matches TRBJ2-7 better. The germline CDR1 and CDR2 sequences are GTSNPN and SVGIG (reference sequence). This CDR3 contains 13 residues.

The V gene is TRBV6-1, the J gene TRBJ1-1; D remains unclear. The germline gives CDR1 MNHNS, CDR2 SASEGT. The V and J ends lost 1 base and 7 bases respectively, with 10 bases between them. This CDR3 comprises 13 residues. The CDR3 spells CASSEVTEVEAFF. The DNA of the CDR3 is TGTGCCAGCAGTGAAGTGACCGAGGTTGAAGCTTTCTTT.

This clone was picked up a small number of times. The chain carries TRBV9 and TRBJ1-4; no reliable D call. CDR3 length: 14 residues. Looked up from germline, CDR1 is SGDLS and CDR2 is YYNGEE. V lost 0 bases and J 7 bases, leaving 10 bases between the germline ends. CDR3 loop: CASSVGAEGEKLFF. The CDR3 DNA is TGTGCCAGCAGCGTAGGTGCGGAGGGTGAAAAACTGTTTTTT. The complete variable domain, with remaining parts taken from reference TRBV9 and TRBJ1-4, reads DSGVTQTPKHLITATGQRVTLRCSPRSGDLSVYWYQQSLDQGLQFLIQYYNGEERAKGNILERFSAQQFPDLHSELNLSSLELGDSALYFCASSVGAEGEKLFFGSGTQLSVL.

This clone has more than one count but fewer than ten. The CDR3 sequence: CASSLGQGETGELFF. The CDR3 DNA sequence: TGTGCCAGCAGTCTGGGACAGGGAGAGACCGGGGAGCTGTTTTTT. The chain uses TRBV6-1 and TRBJ2-2; TRBD1 matches 9 bases. V was clipped by 5 bases and J by 5 bases; unmatched bases: 6. This CDR3 has 15 amino acids. CDR1 MNHNS and CDR2 SASEGT come from the germline V gene.

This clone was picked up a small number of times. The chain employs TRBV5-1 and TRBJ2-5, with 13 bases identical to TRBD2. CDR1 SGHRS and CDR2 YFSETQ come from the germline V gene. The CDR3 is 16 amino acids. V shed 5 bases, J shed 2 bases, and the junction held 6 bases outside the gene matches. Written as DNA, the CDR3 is TGCGCCAGCAGTCCTGGACTAGCGGGGGCACAAGAGACCCAGTACTTC. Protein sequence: CASSPGLAGAQETQYF. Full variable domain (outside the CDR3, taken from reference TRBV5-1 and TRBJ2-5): KAGVTQTPRYLIKTRGQQVTLSCSPISGHRSVSWYQQTPGQGLQFLFEYFSETQRNKGNFPGRFSGRQFSNSRSEMNVSTLELGDSALYLCASSPGLAGAQETQYFGPGTRLLVL.

In DNA form, the CDR3 reads TGTGCCAGCAGCCCGAGGGGGGGGGACACAGATACGCAGTATTTT. Encoded protein: CASSPRGGDTDTQYF. The J gene is TRBJ2-3, the V gene TRBV7-9; maybe TRBD2 (7 bases). Per germline, CDR1 SEHNR and CDR2 FQNEAQ (reference sequence). This CDR3 has 15 amino acids. The V end lost 5 bases, the J end lost 2 bases, and 14 bases lay between the germline ends.

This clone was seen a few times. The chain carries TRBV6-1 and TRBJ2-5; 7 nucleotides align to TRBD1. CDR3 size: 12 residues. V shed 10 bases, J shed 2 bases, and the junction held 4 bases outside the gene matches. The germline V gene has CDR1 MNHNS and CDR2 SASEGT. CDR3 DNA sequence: TGTGCCACCCTGACAGGGCAAGAGACCCAGTACTTC. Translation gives CATLTGQETQYF.

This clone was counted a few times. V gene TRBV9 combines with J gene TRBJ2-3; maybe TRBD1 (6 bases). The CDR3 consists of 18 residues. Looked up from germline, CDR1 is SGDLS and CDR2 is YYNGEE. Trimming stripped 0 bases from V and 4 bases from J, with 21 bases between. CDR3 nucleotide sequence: TGTGCCAGCAGCGTAGCTACAGTCGGCCAGGGGAAGGCAGATACGCAGTATTTT. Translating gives CASSVATVGQGKADTQYF.

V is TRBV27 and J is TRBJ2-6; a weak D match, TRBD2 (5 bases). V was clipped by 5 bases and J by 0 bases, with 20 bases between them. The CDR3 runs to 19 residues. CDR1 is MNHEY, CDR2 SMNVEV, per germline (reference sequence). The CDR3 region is CASSQLTSFLGSGANVLTF. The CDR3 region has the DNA TGTGCCAGCAGTCAGCTAACTAGTTTTCTGGGCTCTGGGGCCAACGTCCTGACTTTC.

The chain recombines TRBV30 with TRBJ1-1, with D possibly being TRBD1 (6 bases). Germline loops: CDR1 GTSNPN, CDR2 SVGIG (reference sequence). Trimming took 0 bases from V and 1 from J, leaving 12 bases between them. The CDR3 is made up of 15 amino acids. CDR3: CAWSVKGGANTEAFF. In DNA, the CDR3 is TGTGCCTGGAGTGTAAAAGGGGGGGCGAACACTGAAGCTTTCTTT.

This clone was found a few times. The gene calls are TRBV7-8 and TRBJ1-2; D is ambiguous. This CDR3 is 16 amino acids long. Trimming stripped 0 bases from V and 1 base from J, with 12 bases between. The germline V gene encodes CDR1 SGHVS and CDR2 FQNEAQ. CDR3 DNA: TGTGCCAGCAGCTTAGCGAGGGTAGGAATTAACTATGGCTACACCTTC. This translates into CASSLARVGINYGYTF.

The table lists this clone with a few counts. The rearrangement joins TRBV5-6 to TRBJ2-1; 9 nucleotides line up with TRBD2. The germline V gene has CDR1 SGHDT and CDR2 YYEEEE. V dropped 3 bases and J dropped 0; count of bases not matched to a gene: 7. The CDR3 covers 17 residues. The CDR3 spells CASSYLAGRSSYNEQFF. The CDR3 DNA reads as TGTGCCAGCAGCTATCTAGCGGGACGGTCCTCCTACAATGAGCAGTTCTTC. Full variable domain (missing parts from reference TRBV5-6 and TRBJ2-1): DAGVTQSPTHLIKTRGQQVTLRCSPKSGHDTVSWYQQALGQGPQFIFQYYEEEERQRGNFPDRFSGHQFPNYSSELNVNALLLGDSALYLCASSYLAGRSSYNEQFFGPGTRLTVL.

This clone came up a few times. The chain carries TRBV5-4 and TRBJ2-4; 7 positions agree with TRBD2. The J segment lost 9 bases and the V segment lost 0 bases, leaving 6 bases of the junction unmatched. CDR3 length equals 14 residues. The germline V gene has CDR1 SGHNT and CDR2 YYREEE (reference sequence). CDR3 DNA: TGTGCCAGCAGCTTGGACAGCGGGAAGATCATTCAGTACTTC. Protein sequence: CASSLDSGKIIQYF. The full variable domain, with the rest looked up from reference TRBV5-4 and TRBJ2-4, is ETGVTQSPTHLIKTRGQQVTLRCSSQSGHNTVSWYQQALGQGPQFIFQYYREEENGRGNFPPRFSGLQFPNYSSELNVNALELDDSALYLCASSLDSGKIIQYFGAGTRLSVL.

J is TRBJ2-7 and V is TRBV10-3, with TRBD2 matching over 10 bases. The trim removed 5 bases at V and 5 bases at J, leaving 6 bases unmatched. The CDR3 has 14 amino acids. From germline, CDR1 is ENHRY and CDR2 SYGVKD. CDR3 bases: TGTGCCATCAGTTTGGGGACTAGCGTCGACGAGCAGTACTTC. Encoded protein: CAISLGTSVDEQYF.